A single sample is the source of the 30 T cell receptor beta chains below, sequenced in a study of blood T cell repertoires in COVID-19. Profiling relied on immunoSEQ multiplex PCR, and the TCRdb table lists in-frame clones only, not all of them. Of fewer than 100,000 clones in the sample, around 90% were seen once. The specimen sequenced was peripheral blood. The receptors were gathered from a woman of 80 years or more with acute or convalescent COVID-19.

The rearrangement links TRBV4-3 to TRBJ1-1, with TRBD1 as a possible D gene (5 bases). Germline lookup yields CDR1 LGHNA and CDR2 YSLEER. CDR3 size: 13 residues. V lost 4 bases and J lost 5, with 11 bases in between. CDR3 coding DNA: TGCGCCAGCAGCCCCCAGCGGGGGACTGAAGCTTTCTTT. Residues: CASSPQRGTEAFF.

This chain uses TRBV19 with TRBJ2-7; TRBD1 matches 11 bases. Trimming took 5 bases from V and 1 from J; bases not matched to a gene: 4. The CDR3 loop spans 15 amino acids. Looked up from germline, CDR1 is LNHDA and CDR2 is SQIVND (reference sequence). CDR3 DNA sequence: TGTGCCAGTAGTTTCGGGACAGGGGGATCCTACGAGCAGTACTTC. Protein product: CASSFGTGGSYEQYF.

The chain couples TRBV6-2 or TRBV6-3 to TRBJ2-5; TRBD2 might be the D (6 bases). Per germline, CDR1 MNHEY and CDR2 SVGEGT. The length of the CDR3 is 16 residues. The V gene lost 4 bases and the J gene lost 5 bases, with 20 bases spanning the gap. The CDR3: CASSSGLISGGETQYF. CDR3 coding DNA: TGTGCCAGCAGTTCCGGGCTAATCTCAGGAGGGGAGACCCAGTACTTC.

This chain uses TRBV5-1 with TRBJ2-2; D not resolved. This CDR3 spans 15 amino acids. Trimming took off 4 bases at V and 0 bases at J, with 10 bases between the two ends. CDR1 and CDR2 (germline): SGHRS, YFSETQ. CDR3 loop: CASSLPPANTGELFF. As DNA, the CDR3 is TGCGCCAGCAGCCTACCCCCCGCGAACACCGGGGAGCTGTTTTTT.

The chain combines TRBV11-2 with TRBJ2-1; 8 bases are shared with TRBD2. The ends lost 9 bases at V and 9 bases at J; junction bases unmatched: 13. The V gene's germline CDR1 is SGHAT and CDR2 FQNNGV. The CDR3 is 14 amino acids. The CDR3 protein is CASSPLWLAGEQFF. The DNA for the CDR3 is TGTGCCAGTTCCCCCTTGTGGCTAGCGGGTGAGCAGTTCTTC.

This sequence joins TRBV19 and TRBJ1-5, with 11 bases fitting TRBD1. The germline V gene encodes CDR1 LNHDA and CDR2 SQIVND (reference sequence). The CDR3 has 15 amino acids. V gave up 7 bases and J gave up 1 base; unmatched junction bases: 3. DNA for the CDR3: TGTGCCAGTACCCGGGACAGGGGGAGCAATCAGCCCCAGCATTTT. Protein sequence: CASTRDRGSNQPQHF. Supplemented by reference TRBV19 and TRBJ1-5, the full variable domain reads DGGITQSPKYLFRKEGQNVTLSCEQNLNHDAMYWYRQDPGQGLRLIYYSQIVNDFQKGDIAEGYSVSREKKESFPLTVTSAQKNPTAFYLCASTRDRGSNQPQHFGDGTRLSIL.

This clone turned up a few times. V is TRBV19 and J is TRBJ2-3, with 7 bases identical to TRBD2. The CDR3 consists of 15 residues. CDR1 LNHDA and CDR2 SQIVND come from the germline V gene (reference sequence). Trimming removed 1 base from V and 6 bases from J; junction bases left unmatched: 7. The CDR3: CASSIAQGSGDTQYF. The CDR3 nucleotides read TGTGCCAGTAGTATAGCCCAGGGTAGCGGGGATACGCAGTATTTT.

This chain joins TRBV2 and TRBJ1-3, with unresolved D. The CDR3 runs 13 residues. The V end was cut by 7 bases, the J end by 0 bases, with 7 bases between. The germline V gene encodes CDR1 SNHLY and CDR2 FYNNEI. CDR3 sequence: CASMGVSGNTIYF. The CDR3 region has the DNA TGTGCCAGCATGGGAGTCTCTGGAAACACCATATATTTT.

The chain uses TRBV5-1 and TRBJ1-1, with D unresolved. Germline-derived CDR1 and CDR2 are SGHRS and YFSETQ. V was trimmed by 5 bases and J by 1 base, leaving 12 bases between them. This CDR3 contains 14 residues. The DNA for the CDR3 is TGCGCCAGCAGTAAATACAGTACGAACACTGAAGCTTTCTTT. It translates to CASSKYSTNTEAFF.

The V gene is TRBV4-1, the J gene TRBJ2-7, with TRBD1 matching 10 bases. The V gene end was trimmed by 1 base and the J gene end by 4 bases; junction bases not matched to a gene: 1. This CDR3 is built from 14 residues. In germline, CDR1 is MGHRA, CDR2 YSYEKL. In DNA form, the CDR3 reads TGCGCCAGCAGCCAAGCGGACAGGGGGTACGAGCAGTACTTC. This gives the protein CASSQADRGYEQYF.

The CDR3 bases are TGTGCCAGCAAGAGAGGACAGGGCCTTCCTTATGGCTACACCTTC. This codes for CASKRGQGLPYGYTF. V gene TRBV6-5 combines with J gene TRBJ1-2; TRBD1 aligns across 8 bases. Germline V gene lookup returns CDR1 MNHEY and CDR2 SVGAGI. The CDR3 is 15 amino acids. V trimming: 7 bases; J trimming: 5 bases; junction bases outside the gene matches: 12.

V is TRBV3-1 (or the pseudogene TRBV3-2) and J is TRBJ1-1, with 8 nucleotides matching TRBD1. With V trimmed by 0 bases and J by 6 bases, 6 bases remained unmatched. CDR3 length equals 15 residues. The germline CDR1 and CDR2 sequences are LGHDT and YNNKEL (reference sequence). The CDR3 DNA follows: TGTGCCAGCAGCCAAGATAAGGACAGGGACGCTGAAGCTTTCTTT. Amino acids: CASSQDKDRDAEAFF.

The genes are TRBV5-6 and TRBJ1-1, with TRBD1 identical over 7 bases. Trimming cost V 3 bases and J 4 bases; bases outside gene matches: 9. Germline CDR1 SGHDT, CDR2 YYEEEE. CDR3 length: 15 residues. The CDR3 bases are TGTGCCAGCAGCTACACAGACAGGGCGCTCACTGAAGCTTTCTTT. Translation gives CASSYTDRALTEAFF.

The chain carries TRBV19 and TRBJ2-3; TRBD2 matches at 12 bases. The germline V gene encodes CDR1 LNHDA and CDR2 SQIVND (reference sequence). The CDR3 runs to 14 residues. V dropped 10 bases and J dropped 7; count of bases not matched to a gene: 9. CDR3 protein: CATRLAGAANTQYF. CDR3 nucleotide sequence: TGTGCCACCCGACTAGCGGGGGCCGCAAATACGCAGTATTTT.

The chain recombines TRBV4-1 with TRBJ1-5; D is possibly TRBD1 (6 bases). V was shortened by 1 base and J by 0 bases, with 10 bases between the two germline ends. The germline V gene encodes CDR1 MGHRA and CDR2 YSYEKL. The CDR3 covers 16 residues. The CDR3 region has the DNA TGCGCCAGCAGCCAAGTTACAGGGTATAGCAATCAGCCCCAGCATTTT. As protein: CASSQVTGYSNQPQHF.

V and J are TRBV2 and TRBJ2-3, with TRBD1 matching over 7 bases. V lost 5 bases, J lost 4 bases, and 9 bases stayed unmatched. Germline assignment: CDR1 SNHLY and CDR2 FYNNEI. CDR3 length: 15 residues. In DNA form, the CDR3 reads TGTGCCAGCAGTCCGGGACAGAAGATAGCAGATACGCAGTATTTT. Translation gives CASSPGQKIADTQYF.

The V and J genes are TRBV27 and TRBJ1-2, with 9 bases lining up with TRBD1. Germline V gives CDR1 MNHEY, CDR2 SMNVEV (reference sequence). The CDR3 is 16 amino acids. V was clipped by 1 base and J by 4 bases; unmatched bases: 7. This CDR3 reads CASSLLGQGSLYGYTF. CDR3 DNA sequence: TGTGCCAGCAGTTTATTAGGACAGGGGTCTCTCTATGGCTACACCTTC.

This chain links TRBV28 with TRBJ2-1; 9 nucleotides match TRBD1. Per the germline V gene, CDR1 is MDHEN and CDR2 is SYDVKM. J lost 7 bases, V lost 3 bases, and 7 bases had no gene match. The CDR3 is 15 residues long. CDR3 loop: CASSFRQGGRNEQFF. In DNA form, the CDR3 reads TGTGCCAGCAGTTTCCGACAGGGGGGACGGAATGAGCAGTTCTTC.

The CDR3 spells CASSVRALTYNEQFF. CDR3 coding DNA: TGTGCCAGCAGTGTGAGGGCTTTGACCTACAATGAGCAGTTCTTC. V usage is TRBV2 and J usage is TRBJ2-1; D might be TRBD2 (5 bases). Germline CDR1 and CDR2: SNHLY and FYNNEI. Trimming pared 4 bases from V and 2 bases from J, leaving 12 bases between. The CDR3 length is 15 residues. The whole variable domain, filled in from reference TRBV2 and TRBJ2-1, reads EPEVTQTPSHQVTQMGQEVILRCVPISNHLYFYWYRQILGQKVEFLVSFYNNEISEKSEIFDDQFSVERPDGSNFTLKIRSTKLEDSAMYFCASSVRALTYNEQFFGPGTRLTVL.

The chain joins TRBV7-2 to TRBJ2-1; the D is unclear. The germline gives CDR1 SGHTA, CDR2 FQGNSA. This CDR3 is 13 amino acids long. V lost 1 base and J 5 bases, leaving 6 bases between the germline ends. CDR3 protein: CASSLVLDNEQFF. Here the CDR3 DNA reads TGTGCCAGCAGCTTAGTGCTAGACAATGAGCAGTTCTTC.

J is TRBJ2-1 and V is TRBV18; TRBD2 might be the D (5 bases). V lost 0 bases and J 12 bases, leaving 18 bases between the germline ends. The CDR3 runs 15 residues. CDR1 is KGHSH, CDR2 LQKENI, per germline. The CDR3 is CASSPPSLRAVGQFF. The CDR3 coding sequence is TGTGCCAGCTCACCACCCAGCCTGAGGGCGGTTGGGCAGTTCTTC. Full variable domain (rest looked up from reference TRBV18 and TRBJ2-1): NAGVMQNPRHLVRRRGQEARLRCSPMKGHSHVYWYRQLPEEGLKFMVYLQKENIIDESGMPKERFSAEFPKEGPSILRIQQVVRGDSAAYFCASSPPSLRAVGQFFGPGTRLTVL.

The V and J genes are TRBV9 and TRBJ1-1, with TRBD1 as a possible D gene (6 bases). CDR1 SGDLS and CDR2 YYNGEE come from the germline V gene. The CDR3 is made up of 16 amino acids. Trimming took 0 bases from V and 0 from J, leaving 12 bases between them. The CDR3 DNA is TGTGCCAGCAGCGTAGGGGAGAGGGGGTTGAACACTGAAGCTTTCTTT. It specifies CASSVGERGLNTEAFF.

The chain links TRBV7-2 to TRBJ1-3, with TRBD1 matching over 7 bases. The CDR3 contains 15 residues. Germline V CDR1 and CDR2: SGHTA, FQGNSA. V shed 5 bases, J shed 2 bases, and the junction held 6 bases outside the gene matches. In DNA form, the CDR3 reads TGTGCCAGCAGCGGGGACAGCTGGGCTGGAAACACCATATATTTT. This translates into CASSGDSWAGNTIYF. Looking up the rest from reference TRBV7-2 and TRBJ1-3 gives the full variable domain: GAGVSQSPSNKVTEKGKDVELRCDPISGHTALYWYRQSLGQGLEFLIYFQGNSAPDKSGLPSDRFSAERTGGSVSTLTIQRTQQEDSAVYLCASSGDSWAGNTIYFGEGSWLTVV.

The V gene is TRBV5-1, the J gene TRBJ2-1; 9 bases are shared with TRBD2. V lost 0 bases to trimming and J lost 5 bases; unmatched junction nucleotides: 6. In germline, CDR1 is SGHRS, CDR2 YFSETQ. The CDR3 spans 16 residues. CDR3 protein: CASSLAPSGDNNEQFF. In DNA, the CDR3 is TGCGCCAGCAGCTTGGCTCCTAGCGGGGATAACAATGAGCAGTTCTTC.

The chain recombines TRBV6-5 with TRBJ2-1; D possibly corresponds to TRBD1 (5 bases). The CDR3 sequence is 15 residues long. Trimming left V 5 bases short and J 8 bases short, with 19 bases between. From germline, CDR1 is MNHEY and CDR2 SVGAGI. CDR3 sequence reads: CASSPTDRPSDEQFF. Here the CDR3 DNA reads TGTGCCAGCAGTCCGACAGATAGGCCTAGTGATGAGCAGTTCTTC.

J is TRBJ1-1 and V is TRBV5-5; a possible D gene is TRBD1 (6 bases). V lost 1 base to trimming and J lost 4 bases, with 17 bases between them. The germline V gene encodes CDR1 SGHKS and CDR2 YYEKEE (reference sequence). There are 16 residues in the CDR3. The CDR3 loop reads CASSLQAYGRGTEAFF. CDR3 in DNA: TGTGCCAGCAGCTTGCAGGCTTATGGCAGGGGCACTGAAGCTTTCTTT. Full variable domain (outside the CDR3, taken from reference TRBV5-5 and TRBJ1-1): DAGVTQSPTHLIKTRGQQVTLRCSPISGHKSVSWYQQVLGQGPQFIFQYYEKEERGRGNFPDRFSARQFPNYSSELNVNALLLGDSALYLCASSLQAYGRGTEAFFGQGTRLTVV.

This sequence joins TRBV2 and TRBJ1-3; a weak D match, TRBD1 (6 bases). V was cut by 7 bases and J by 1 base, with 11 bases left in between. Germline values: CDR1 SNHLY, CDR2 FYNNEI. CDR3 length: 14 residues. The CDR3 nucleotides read TGTGCCAGCAACAGGGCCAGATCTGGAAACACCATATATTTT. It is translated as CASNRARSGNTIYF.

The CDR3 DNA follows: TGCGCCAGCAGCTCCGGGGGTAGTCCCGGGGAGCTGTTTTTT. This gives the protein CASSSGGSPGELFF. J is TRBJ2-2 and V is TRBV5-1; D is perhaps TRBD2 (6 bases). Germline V CDR1 and CDR2: SGHRS, YFSETQ. Trimming removed 3 bases at V and 6 bases at J, with 12 bases between. The CDR3 is 14 residues long.

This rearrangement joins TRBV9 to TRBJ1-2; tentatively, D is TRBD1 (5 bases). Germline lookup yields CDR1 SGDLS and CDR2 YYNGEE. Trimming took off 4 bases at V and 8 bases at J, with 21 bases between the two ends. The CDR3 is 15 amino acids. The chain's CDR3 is CASSTTGTSPQGYTF. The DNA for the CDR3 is TGTGCCAGCAGCACAACCGGGACTTCTCCGCAAGGCTACACCTTC. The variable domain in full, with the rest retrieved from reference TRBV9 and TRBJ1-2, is DSGVTQTPKHLITATGQRVTLRCSPRSGDLSVYWYQQSLDQGLQFLIQYYNGEERAKGNILERFSAQQFPDLHSELNLSSLELGDSALYFCASSTTGTSPQGYTFGSGTRLTVV.

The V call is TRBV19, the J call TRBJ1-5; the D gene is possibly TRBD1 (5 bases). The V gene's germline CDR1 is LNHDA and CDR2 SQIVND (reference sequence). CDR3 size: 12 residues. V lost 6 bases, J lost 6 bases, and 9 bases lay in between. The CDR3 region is CASRVGVQPQHF. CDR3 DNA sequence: TGTGCCAGTAGAGTAGGGGTTCAGCCCCAGCATTTT.